This T cell receptor (beta chain) originates from a study of beta chain features in type 1 diabetes. The whole isolated RNA underwent reverse transcription, so sequencing captured expressed TCRB transcripts. Only in-frame clones appear in the TCRdb table, and some are missing; sequencing was by immunoSEQ multiplex PCR. The sample contains around 140,000 clones, about 9.4% of which appear only once. Per the germline V gene, CDR1 is SGHDN and CDR2 is FVKESK. The CDR3 is 16 amino acids. The V end lost 1 base, the J end lost 0 bases, and 11 bases lay between the germline ends. This clone was detected a few times.

Sequences were obtained from naive CD4+ T cells from blood. The sequence was obtained from a man aged 18 to 30 in good health. The chain employs TRBV14 and TRBJ2-3; D is unresolved. The CDR3 bases are TGTGCCAGCAGCCAAGCTTGGGCAAGCAGCACAGATACGCAGTATTTT. Translated: CASSQAWASSTDTQYF.